The present entry profiles one TCR beta chain with its context. Antigen unknown. RNA was extracted from bulk tissue without any cell sorting. The normal lung tissue was taken more than 3 cm from the tumor edge. Three rounds of nested PCR, following a modified ARM-PCR protocol, produced the TCRbeta library. In TCRdb, the multiplex PCR reads were re-called with MiXCR into one record per CDR3 protein. Of under 75,000 distinct CDR3 sequences listed, nearly 70% are singletons. This record belongs to a study of tumor and adjacent non-tumor tissue in lung cancer. Background on the study: There were about 12 adenocarcinoma, a couple of squamous cell carcinoma and 1 small cell lung cancer cases.

Study conclusions and caveats: In normal lung, the top 100 clones were significantly more dominant than in tumor.

The trim removed 4 bases at V and 3 bases at J, leaving 12 bases unmatched. CDR1 is SGHAT, CDR2 FQNNGV, per germline. The CDR3 contains 18 residues. Sequenced sample: distant non-tumor lung tissue. The chain recombines TRBV11-2 with TRBJ2-3; 11 bases align to TRBD2. The clonotype comes from a woman in her 50s with non-small cell lung cancer. CDR3 region: CASSSTPLAGVVTDTQYF. CDR3 DNA sequence: TGTGCCAGCAGCTCGACCCCACTAGCGGGAGTTGTGACAGATACGCAGTATTTT.